This passage covers 13 T cell receptor beta chains from one sample sequenced in a study of blood T cells in healthy people across ages. The authors ran a second PCR of about 7 to 12 cycles using a sample-barcoded 5' primer and a J-beta primer mix. Using its own MiXCR run on the 5' RACE reads, TCRdb lists one record per CDR3 protein. The sample records about 1.4 million distinct CDR3 sequences, roughly 59% being singletons. Sequenced: blood. The source of these receptors is a man aged 18 to 29 in good health.

This clonotype has only a few counts. The rearrangement joins TRBV6-2 or TRBV6-3 to TRBJ1-5; no reliable D call. CDR3 size: 14 residues. Trimming pared 6 bases from V and 3 bases from J, leaving 12 bases between. CDR1 and CDR2 (germline): MNHEY, SVGEGT. The DNA for the CDR3 is TGTGCCAGCAGAACTGACGGAAACAATCAGCCCCAGCATTTT. As protein: CASRTDGNNQPQHF.

Written as DNA, the CDR3 is TGTGCCAGCAGTCCATCAGGGGACCCCTACAATGAGCAGTTCTTC. It translates to CASSPSGDPYNEQFF. The genes are TRBV28 and TRBJ2-1; TRBD1 might be the D (6 bases). The ends were cut back, 5 bases at V and 2 bases at J, with 13 bases in the middle. This CDR3 spans 15 amino acids. Germline assignment: CDR1 MDHEN and CDR2 SYDVKM.

The rearrangement joins TRBV27 to TRBJ1-6; possible D gene TRBD1, 5 bases. Germline CDR1 MNHEY, CDR2 SMNVEV (reference sequence). This CDR3 has 15 amino acids. The germline V and J ends were trimmed by 6 bases and 0 bases, with 9 bases remaining between them. CDR3 in DNA: TGTGCCAGCAGGCCAGGGAGCTCCTATAATTCACCCCTCCACTTT. This translates into CASRPGSSYNSPLHF.

This clonotype came up a few times. Its ends do not fully match the called genes, so a read error is possible. The V call is TRBV5-1, the J call TRBJ2-7; D is unclear. In germline, CDR1 is SGHRS, CDR2 YFSETQ. The CDR3 covers 13 residues. CDR3 loop: CASSLAVDYEQYF. CDR3 nucleotides: TGTGCCAGCAGCTTAGCCGTGGACTACGAGCAGTACTTC.

This chain uses TRBV5-1 with TRBJ2-3; 12 bases match TRBD1. CDR1 and CDR2 from the germline V gene are SGHRS and YFSETQ. The CDR3 sequence is 15 residues long. Unmatched junction bases numbered 4, after V lost 4 bases and J lost 4 bases. This CDR3 reads CASSRGQGAADTQYF. The CDR3 nucleotides are TGCGCCAGCAGCAGGGGACAGGGGGCAGCAGATACGCAGTATTTT.

This sequence joins TRBV25-1 and TRBJ1-1; possible D gene TRBD1, 5 bases. Germline CDR1 MGHDK, CDR2 SYGVNS. The CDR3 has 15 amino acids. V lost 7 bases to trimming and J lost 0 bases, with 15 bases between them. Written as DNA, the CDR3 is TGTGCCAGCAATCCCGGAGGACACCTGAACACTGAAGCTTTCTTT. This gives the protein CASNPGGHLNTEAFF.

This rearrangement joins TRBV2 to TRBJ2-5; 11 bases fit TRBD2. The DNA matches TRBJ2-7 better at its end, which makes the J call doubtful. This CDR3 is 16 amino acids long. Germline V gene sequence: CDR1 SNHLY, CDR2 FYNNEI. The DNA for the CDR3 is TGTGCCAGCAGTGACCAACTAGCGGGAGTGCACTACGAGCAGTACTTC. This translates into CASSDQLAGVHYEQYF.

As for this clonotype: At one of its ends the junction is not consistent with the germline gene, which may arise from a read error. The V and J genes are TRBV29-1 and TRBJ1-1; 7 bases map to TRBD1. CDR3 length equals 15 residues. CDR1 and CDR2 (germline): SQVTM, ANQGSEA. CDR3 sequence: CSVKDLQGQNTEAFF. In nucleotides, the CDR3 is TGCAGCGTTAAAGACCTACAGGGGCAGAACACTGAAGCTTTCTTT.

The chain employs TRBV5-5 and TRBJ2-1; TRBD2 matches at 8 bases. The CDR3 has 14 amino acids. CDR1 and CDR2 from the germline V gene are SGHKS and YYEKEE (reference sequence). Trimming at V came to 3 bases and at J to 8 bases, leaving 7 bases not matched to a gene. This CDR3 reads CASSSFGLAYEQFF. CDR3 in DNA: TGTGCCAGCAGCTCCTTTGGACTAGCTTATGAGCAGTTCTTC.

The chain joins TRBV27 to TRBJ2-3; 11 bases fit TRBD1. From germline, CDR1 is MNHEY and CDR2 SMNVEV (reference sequence). CDR3 length: 15 residues. The V and J ends lost 7 bases and 0 bases, in that order; junction bases with no gene match: 3. The chain's CDR3 is CASKGQGVSTDTQYF. The CDR3 DNA reads as TGTGCCAGCAAGGGACAGGGGGTCAGCACAGATACGCAGTATTTT.

Of note for this clonotype: It may be a read error: a sequence one base away is much more abundant. The chain is built from TRBV29-1 and TRBJ2-7, with 8 bases identical to TRBD2. The J call may not be correct, given that the DNA end is closer to TRBJ2-5. The CDR3 length is 13 residues. The V gene's germline CDR1 is SQVTM and CDR2 ANQGSEA. The CDR3 DNA is TGCAGCGACAGACGAGCGGGGGAGGAGACCCAGTACTTC. Protein sequence: CSDRRAGEETQYF.

The chain uses TRBV29-1 and TRBJ1-5; D gene unclear. The CDR3 is 14 residues long. Germline V gene lookup returns CDR1 SQVTM and CDR2 ANQGSEA. V was trimmed by 6 bases and J by 6 bases, leaving 18 bases between them. For the CDR3, the DNA is TGCAGCGTCAATTTAGCAGGTGGGCGTCAGCCCCAGCATTTT. Encoded protein: CSVNLAGGRQPQHF.

The V call is TRBV11-2, the J call TRBJ2-7; D ambiguous. Germline CDR1 reads SGHAT; CDR2 reads FQNNGV. CDR3 length equals 17 residues. V was cut by 3 bases and J by 0 bases, with 18 bases left in between. CDR3 in amino acids: CASSFSLPLEGSYEQYF. The CDR3 coding sequence is TGTGCCAGCAGCTTTTCCCTCCCATTGGAAGGCTCCTACGAGCAGTACTTC.